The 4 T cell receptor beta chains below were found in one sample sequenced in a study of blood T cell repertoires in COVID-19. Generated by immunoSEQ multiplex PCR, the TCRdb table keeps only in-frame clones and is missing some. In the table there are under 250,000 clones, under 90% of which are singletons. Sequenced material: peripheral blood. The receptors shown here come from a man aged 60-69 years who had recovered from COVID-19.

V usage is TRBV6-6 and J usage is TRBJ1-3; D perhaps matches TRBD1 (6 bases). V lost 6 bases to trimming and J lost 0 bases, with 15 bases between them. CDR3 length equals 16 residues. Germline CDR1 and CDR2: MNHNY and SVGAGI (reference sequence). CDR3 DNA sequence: TGTGCCAGCAGCCGCAGACAGGACCGCTCTGGAAACACCATATATTTT. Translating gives CASSRRQDRSGNTIYF.

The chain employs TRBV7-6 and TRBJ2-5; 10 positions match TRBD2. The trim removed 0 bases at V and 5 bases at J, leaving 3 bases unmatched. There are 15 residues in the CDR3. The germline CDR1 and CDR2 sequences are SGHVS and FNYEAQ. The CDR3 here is CASSLAPAGGETQYF. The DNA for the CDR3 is TGTGCCAGCAGCTTAGCGCCAGCGGGAGGGGAGACCCAGTACTTC.

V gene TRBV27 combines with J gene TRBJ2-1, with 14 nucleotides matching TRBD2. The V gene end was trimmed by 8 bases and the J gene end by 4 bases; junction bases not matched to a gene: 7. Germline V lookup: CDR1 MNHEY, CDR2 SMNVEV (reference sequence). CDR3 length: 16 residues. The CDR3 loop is CASQGTSGRIYNEQFF. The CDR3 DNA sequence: TGTGCCAGCCAAGGGACTAGCGGGAGAATATACAATGAGCAGTTCTTC.

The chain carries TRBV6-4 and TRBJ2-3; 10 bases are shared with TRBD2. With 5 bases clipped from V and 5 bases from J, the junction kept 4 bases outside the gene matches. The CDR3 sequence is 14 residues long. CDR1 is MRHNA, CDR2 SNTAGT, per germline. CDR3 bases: TGTGCCAGCAGTCCGGGACTAGCGTTAGATACGCAGTATTTT. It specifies CASSPGLALDTQYF.